What follows describes a single TCR beta chain. This clonotype was seen at least ten times. No cognate antigen has been identified for it. No clone much larger than this one lies a single base away; base qualities are absent. The sequencing machine was an Illumina HiSeq 1500. TCRdb itself trimmed the public reads at Q25 with fastp, ran MiXCR and retained productive beta chains. When rows share a CDR3 protein, they turn into one entry using the most common DNA and genes. Counted in this sample were 480,000 or so distinct CDR3 sequences; roughly 12% of them appeared once. The ten largest clones take up 10% to 13% of the sample. The sample belongs to a study of T cell repertoires in cytomegalovirus infection (dated by TCRdb to between 2019 and 2020). Notes on the research overall: The HLA type of each donor mattered for the analysis, because public TCR beta signatures pointed to carriage of CMV infection along with the matching HLA type. Overall study results and their limits: In both this cohort and an independent cohort of under 450 donors, the cumulative frequency of public TCR beta family members distinguished carriers of CMV infection plus the relevant HLA type. The ex vivo response was dominated by HLA-C-restricted CMV-specific TCR beta clonotypes, which also provided the single most frequent clonotype in two of eight donors.

Sequences MDHEN (CDR1) and SYDVKM (CDR2) are obtained from the germline V gene. The junction shows trimming of 2 bases on V and 0 bases on J, plus 8 bases between the germline ends. The CDR3 numbers 15 residues from cysteine through phenylalanine. Here the CDR3 DNA is all that survives: 45 bases in frame from base 1. Sequenced input: PBMCs. Recombination connected TRBV28 to TRBJ1-3, with no confident D gene call. This sequence originates from a human donor in good health (CMV status not recorded). Some clones in this sample may be carry-over from other donors' samples. The bases are TGTGCCAGCAGTTTAGAGTGGAGCTCTGGAAACACCATATATTTT. This is translated as CASSLEWSSGNTIYF.